This TCR beta chain was captured in a study of T cells in Graves' hyperthyroidism and ophthalmopathy. General study results and limits: By a 13 V-J model, ophthalmopathy was set apart from stable hyperthyroidism. Peripheral blood also featured most of the thyroid clonotypes expanded above 0.001.

RNA transcripts served as the template for amplifying TCR beta CDR3 regions. During a first-round RT-PCR of the TCR CDR3, the HTBI primer set was used. TCRdb re-analysed the multiplex PCR reads in MiXCR, keeping a single row per CDR3 protein. The sample consists of about 290,000 distinct CDR3 sequences, 12% to 15% of them appearing once. V shed 8 bases and J shed 7 bases, with 14 bases lying between them. Germline CDR1 and CDR2: SNHLY and FYNNEI. This CDR3 region has 12 residues. This clonotype was recorded many times. Its antigen is not known. The sample was blood. The V gene is TRBV2, the J gene TRBJ1-1; possible D gene TRBD1, 5 bases. The clonotype comes from a woman aged 40 to 50 with Graves' hyperthyroidism. In DNA form, the CDR3 reads TGTGCCAGCCGGGCAGGGAGCAATGAAGCTTTCTTT. Protein sequence: CASRAGSNEAFF.